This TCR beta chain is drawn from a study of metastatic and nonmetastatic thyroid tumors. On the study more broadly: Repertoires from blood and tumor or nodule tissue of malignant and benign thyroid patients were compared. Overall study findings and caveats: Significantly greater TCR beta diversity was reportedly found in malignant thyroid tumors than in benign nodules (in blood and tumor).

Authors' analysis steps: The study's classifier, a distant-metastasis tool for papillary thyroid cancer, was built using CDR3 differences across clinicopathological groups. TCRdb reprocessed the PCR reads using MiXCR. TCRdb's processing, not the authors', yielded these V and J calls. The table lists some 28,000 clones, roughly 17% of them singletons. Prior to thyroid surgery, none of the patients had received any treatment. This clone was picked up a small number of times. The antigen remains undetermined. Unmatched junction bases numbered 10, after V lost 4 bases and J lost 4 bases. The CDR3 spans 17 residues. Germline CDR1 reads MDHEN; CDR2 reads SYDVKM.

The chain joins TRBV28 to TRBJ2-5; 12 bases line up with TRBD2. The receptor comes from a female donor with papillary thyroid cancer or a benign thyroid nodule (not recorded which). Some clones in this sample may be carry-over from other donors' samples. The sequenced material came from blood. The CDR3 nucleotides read TGTGCCAGCAGTTCAGACCTAGCGGGGGGGCCTTTAGAGACCCAGTACTTC. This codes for CASSSDLAGGPLETQYF.